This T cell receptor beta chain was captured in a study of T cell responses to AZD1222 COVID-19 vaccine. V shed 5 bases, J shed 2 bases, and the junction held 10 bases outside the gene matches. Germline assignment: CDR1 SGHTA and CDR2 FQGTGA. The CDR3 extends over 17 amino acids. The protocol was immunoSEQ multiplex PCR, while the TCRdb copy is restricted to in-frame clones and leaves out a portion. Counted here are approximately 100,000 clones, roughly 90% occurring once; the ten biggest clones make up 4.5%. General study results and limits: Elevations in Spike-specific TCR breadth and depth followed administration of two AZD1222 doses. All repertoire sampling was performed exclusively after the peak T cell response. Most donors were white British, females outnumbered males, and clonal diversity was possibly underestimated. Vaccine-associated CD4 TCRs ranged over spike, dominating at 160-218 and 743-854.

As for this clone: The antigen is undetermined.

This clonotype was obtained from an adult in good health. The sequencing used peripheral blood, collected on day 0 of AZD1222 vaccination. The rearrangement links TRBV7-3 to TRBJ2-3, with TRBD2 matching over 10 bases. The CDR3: CASSVAGGLLSTDTQYF. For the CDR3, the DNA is TGTGCCAGCAGCGTAGCGGGGGGACTCCTCTCCACAGATACGCAGTATTTT.